This T cell receptor beta chain emerged from a study of blood T cells in healthy people across ages. In this sample, this clonotype turned up many times. The target antigen is unknown. The use of a sample-barcoded 5' primer and a J-beta primer mix characterized a second PCR of roughly 6 to 11 cycles. Each cDNA was tagged by a template-switch adaptor containing 12 random nucleotides. TCRdb re-derived calls from the 5' RACE reads in MiXCR, one entry per CDR3 protein. Of approximately 730,000 distinct CDR3 sequences in the sample, roughly 47% were seen once. Germline V CDR1 and CDR2: LGHNA, YSLEER. The germline V and J ends were trimmed by 1 base and 1 base, with 11 bases remaining between them. The length of the CDR3 is 17 residues. Study-wide findings and caveats: Relative to aged donors, long-lived donors carried more naive CD4+ cells and displayed higher diversity. The unknown donor CMV status may have confounded expanded clonotype changes. Observed TCR beta diversity per million T cells went down as age went up. This fall followed a roughly linear course with age.

This receptor was taken from a woman aged 55-75 years in good health. The V gene is TRBV4-3, the J gene TRBJ2-6; possibly TRBD1 for D (6 bases). Sequencing was performed on blood. This CDR3 reads CASSQGETGSGANVLTF. CDR3 coding DNA: TGCGCCAGCAGCCAAGGCGAAACAGGGTCTGGGGCCAACGTCCTGACTTTC.